This T cell receptor (beta chain) was retrieved from a study of beta chain features in type 1 diabetes. About the study: Analysis included 100 million to 110 million sorted cells drawn from all samples.

This clone was recorded a few times. What it binds is unknown. The V segment lost 10 bases and the J segment 6 bases; nucleotides outside the gene matches: 10. This CDR3 contains 13 residues. Germline V gene data show CDR1 as MDHEN and CDR2 as SYDVKM. The study's findings and limits: High TCR expression in some cells could lead to their over-representation in cDNA sequencing. All four CD4+ subsets from Type 1 diabetes patients carried moderately but significantly shorter TCRB CDR3s.

cDNA synthesis used the whole RNA isolate, giving expressed TCRB sequences. Data came from immunoSEQ multiplex PCR; TCRdb stores just in-frame clones and leaves some out. The data show about 160,000 clones, roughly 8% seen once. The chain recombines TRBV28 with TRBJ2-7; 9 bases match TRBD2. The TCR originated in a middle-aged woman with type 1 diabetes. Sequenced sample: central memory CD4+ T cells from blood. The DNA of the CDR3 is TGTGCCACCCTCCTAGCGGGAAGGGGCGAGCAGTACTTC. Residues: CATLLAGRGEQYF. Filled out from reference TRBV28 and TRBJ2-7, the complete variable domain reads DVKVTQSSRYLVKRTGEKVFLECVQDMDHENMFWYRQDPGLGLRLIYFSYDVKMKEKGDIPEGYSVSREKKERFSLILESASTNQTSMYLCATLLAGRGEQYFGPGTRLTVT.